This entry is about one T cell receptor (beta chain). Its antigen is not identified. This specimen belongs to a study of T cell responses to AZD1222 COVID-19 vaccine. Whole-study results and caveats: Clonal diversity was possibly underestimated, and white British individuals and females predominated among donors. Across spike, vaccine-associated CD4 TCRs were found, dominant at 160-218 and 743-854.

Second-dose recipients at about 4 or about 12 weeks were treated as one pooled group. Only in-frame clones appear in the TCRdb table, and some are missing; sequencing was by immunoSEQ multiplex PCR. Found here are fewer than 110,000 clones, 92% of them singletons; the top ten hold more than 8%. CDR3 size: 15 residues. Germline V gives CDR1 MNHEY, CDR2 SVGAGI. V dropped 0 bases and J dropped 5 bases, with 10 bases sitting between them. The sequencing here drew on peripheral blood, taken 28 days after the second AZD1222 dose. The sequence came from an adult who received the AZD1222 COVID-19 vaccine. J is TRBJ2-2 and V is TRBV6-5; D is possibly TRBD1 or TRBD2 (5 bases each). The CDR3 DNA is TGTGCCAGCAGTTACTCGGGGGAAATGACCGGGGAGCTGTTTTTT. Its translation is CASSYSGEMTGELFF.